This T cell receptor (beta chain) originates from a study of cytomegalovirus exposure and HLA in healthy donors. Broader study findings: Presence/absence analyses rested on an assumption that sequencing depth was roughly uniform across donors.

Primers: 60 Vbeta forward and 13 Jbeta reverse. The table came from immunoSEQ multiplex PCR; TCRdb's copy has only in-frame clones and leaves some out. This repertoire includes 95,000 to 150,000 clones. With respect to this clone: Its antigen is unidentified.

V was clipped by 0 bases and J by 3 bases, with 8 bases between them. Germline CDR1 MNHNY, CDR2 SVGAGI (reference sequence). The CDR3 is 14 residues long. The sequence was obtained from a man aged 35 to 55 in good health and CMV-seronegative. Material: PBMCs. The chain carries TRBV6-6 and TRBJ1-1, with D possibly being TRBD1 (6 bases). In DNA form, the CDR3 reads TGTGCCAGCAGTTACTCACAGGGCGACACTGAAGCTTTCTTT. Its protein product is CASSYSQGDTEAFF.